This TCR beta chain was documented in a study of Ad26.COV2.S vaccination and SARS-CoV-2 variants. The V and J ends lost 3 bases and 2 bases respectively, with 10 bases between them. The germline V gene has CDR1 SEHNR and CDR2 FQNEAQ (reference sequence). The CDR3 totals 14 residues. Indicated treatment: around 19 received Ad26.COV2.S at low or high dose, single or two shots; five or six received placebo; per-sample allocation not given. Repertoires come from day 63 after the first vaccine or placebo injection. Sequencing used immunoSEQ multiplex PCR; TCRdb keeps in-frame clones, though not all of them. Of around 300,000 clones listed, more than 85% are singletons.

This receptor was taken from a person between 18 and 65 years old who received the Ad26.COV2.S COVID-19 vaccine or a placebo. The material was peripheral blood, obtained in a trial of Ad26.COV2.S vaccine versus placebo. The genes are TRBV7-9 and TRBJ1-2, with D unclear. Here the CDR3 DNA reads TGTGCCAGCAGCTTCCTAGCAGAGAACTATGGCTACACCTTC. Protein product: CASSFLAENYGYTF. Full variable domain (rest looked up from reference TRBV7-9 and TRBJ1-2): DTGVSQNPRHKITKRGQNVTFRCDPISEHNRLYWYRQTLGQGPEFLTYFQNEAQLEKSRLLSDRFSAERPKGSFSTLEIQRTEQGDSAMYLCASSFLAENYGYTFGSGTRLTVV.